The present entry profiles one TCR beta chain with its context. The data were obtained in a study of patients and donors after allogeneic stem cell transplantation. From germline, CDR1 is DFQATT and CDR2 SNEGSKA (reference sequence). The V segment lost 5 bases and the J segment 7 bases; nucleotides outside the gene matches: 8. This CDR3 contains 14 residues. TCRdb independently ran MiXCR on the RT-PCR reads; one entry per CDR3 protein. The sample includes hundreds of thousands of distinct CDR3 sequences, 16% of them seen just once. The source is a human donor who was either an allogeneic HSCT recipient or a stem cell or donor lymphocyte infusion donor (not recorded which). It is not recorded whose cells these are; they may come from a transplant donor. Sequencing was carried out using blood, either unsorted or a sorted T cell fraction (not recorded which). The rearrangement uses TRBV20-1 and TRBJ2-1, with TRBD2 matching 10 bases. CDR3 in DNA: TGCAGTGCTCCTTCCCTAGCGGGAGAGAATGAGCAGTTCTTC. It codes for CSAPSLAGENEQFF.